This T cell receptor (beta chain) appears in the sequencing data of a study of T cell responses to AZD1222 COVID-19 vaccine. Study-level results: Spike-specific TCR breadth and depth both grew after two AZD1222 doses. Nearly half of unique spike-specific TCRs reportedly avoided B.1.351 and B.1.1.7 mutated regions.

The CDR3 has 14 residues. CDR1 and CDR2 (germline): MNHEY, SVGAGI. The J segment lost 0 bases and the V segment lost 5 bases, leaving 2 bases of the junction unmatched. Profiled with immunoSEQ multiplex PCR; TCRdb holds only in-frame clones, not every one. The table records some 99,000 clones, about 88% of them present only once. To note about this clone: Its antigen is not known.

The chain is built from TRBV6-5 and TRBJ2-7, with 9 positions matching TRBD2. The clonotype was recovered from an adult in good health. This sample comprised peripheral blood, obtained on day 0 of AZD1222 vaccination. CDR3 protein: CASSRTSDSYEQYV. The CDR3 DNA reads TGTGCCAGCAGTAGGACTAGCGACTCCTACGAGCAGTACGTC.